This passage covers 18 T cell receptor beta chains from one sample sequenced in a study of blood T cell repertoires in COVID-19. Some clones are missing from TCRdb's copy, which holds only in-frame ones; the method was immunoSEQ multiplex PCR. The table has 250,000 to 400,000 clones, around 87% seen once. The sequencing sample was made of PBMCs or T cells enriched from blood (not recorded which). The receptors derive from a woman aged 25 to 45 who had recovered from COVID-19.

This rearrangement joins TRBV7-9 to TRBJ2-7, with a possible D match to TRBD2 (6 bases). The CDR3 length is 14 residues. Germline CDR1 SEHNR, CDR2 FQNEAQ (reference sequence). V was trimmed by 7 bases and J by 3 bases, leaving 16 bases between them. CDR3 loop: CASTSGTQGYEQYF. As DNA, the CDR3 is TGTGCCAGCACCTCCGGGACTCAGGGCTACGAGCAGTACTTC. Full variable domain (outside the CDR3, taken from reference TRBV7-9 and TRBJ2-7): DTGVSQNPRHKITKRGQNVTFRCDPISEHNRLYWYRQTLGQGPEFLTYFQNEAQLEKSRLLSDRFSAERPKGSFSTLEIQRTEQGDSAMYLCASTSGTQGYEQYFGPGTRLTVT.

The gene calls are TRBV11-2 and TRBJ2-3, with a weak D call TRBD1 (5 bases). Between the trimmed V and J ends, which lost 4 bases and 5 bases, there was a span of 13 bases. Germline V gives CDR1 SGHAT, CDR2 FQNNGV. This CDR3 has 14 amino acids. The CDR3: CASSSAGFLDTQYF. For the CDR3, the DNA is TGTGCCAGCAGCTCAGCAGGGTTTCTAGATACGCAGTATTTT.

The V call is TRBV6-2 or TRBV6-3, the J call TRBJ1-2; 8 nucleotides line up with TRBD1. CDR1 MNHEY and CDR2 SVGEGT come from the germline V gene. There are 13 residues in the CDR3. The V and J ends lost 5 bases and 12 bases, in that order; junction bases with no gene match: 11. The CDR3 reads CASSRDRGRGDTF. The DNA of the CDR3 is TGTGCCAGCAGTCGTGACAGGGGACGGGGAGACACCTTC.

The chain's CDR3 is CASSQVTVNYGYTF. CDR3 in DNA: TGCGCCAGCAGCCAAGTGACAGTTAACTATGGCTACACCTTC. The gene calls are TRBV4-1 and TRBJ1-2; D perhaps matches TRBD1 (5 bases). The CDR3 is 14 amino acids. V lost 1 base to trimming and J lost 1 base, with 7 bases between them. The germline V gene encodes CDR1 MGHRA and CDR2 YSYEKL.

This chain links TRBV6-6 with TRBJ1-2, with a weak D call TRBD1 (6 bases). The CDR3 length is 15 residues. Trimming cost V 0 bases and J 6 bases, with 14 bases left between them. Germline V lookup: CDR1 MNHNY, CDR2 SVGAGI (reference sequence). The CDR3 region is CASSYSVRGANGYTF. The CDR3 DNA reads as TGTGCCAGCAGTTACTCCGTACGGGGGGCGAATGGCTACACCTTC.

In its sample, this clone was seen a few times. This sequence joins TRBV19 and TRBJ1-5, with D possibly TRBD1 on 5 matching bases. The length of the CDR3 is 15 residues. CDR1 is LNHDA, CDR2 SQIVND, per germline (reference sequence). The ends were cut back, 3 bases at V and 3 bases at J, with 12 bases in the middle. This chain's CDR3 is CASSILQGTNQPQHF. The CDR3 bases are TGTGCCAGTAGTATTCTTCAGGGTACCAATCAGCCCCAGCATTTT.

The V and J genes are TRBV2 and TRBJ1-5; D perhaps matches TRBD1 (5 bases). From germline, CDR1 is SNHLY and CDR2 FYNNEI. Trimming stripped 4 bases from V and 3 bases from J, with 10 bases between. CDR3 size: 14 residues. The CDR3 nucleotides are TGTGCCAGCAGTGCGGGGGGTTTCAATCAGCCCCAGCATTTT. Amino acids: CASSAGGFNQPQHF.

The chain couples TRBV18 to TRBJ1-1; D ambiguous. Looked up from germline, CDR1 is KGHSH and CDR2 is LQKENI. The V end lost 3 bases, the J end lost 0 bases, and 5 bases lay between the germline ends. The CDR3 spans 13 residues. Here the CDR3 DNA reads TGTGCCAGCTCACCCGACTTGAACACTGAAGCTTTCTTT. This encodes CASSPDLNTEAFF.

V is TRBV10-3 and J is TRBJ2-2, with 9 nucleotides matching TRBD1. The V gene's germline CDR1 is ENHRY and CDR2 SYGVKD. After removal of 4 bases from V and 4 bases from J, the junction contained 4 bases not matched to a gene. The CDR3 has 15 residues. The CDR3: CAISGDREGTGELFF. CDR3 sequence (DNA): TGTGCCATCAGTGGGGACAGGGAGGGCACCGGGGAGCTGTTTTTT.

This chain links TRBV27 with TRBJ1-2; TRBD1 is a possible D gene (5 bases). Germline lookup yields CDR1 MNHEY and CDR2 SMNVEV (reference sequence). CDR3 length: 15 amino acids. The V end lost 3 bases, the J end lost 4 bases, and 15 bases lay between the germline ends. This CDR3 reads CASSFSFGGVYGYTF. In nucleotides, the CDR3 is TGTGCCAGCAGTTTCTCTTTCGGGGGGGTCTATGGCTACACCTTC.

The chain carries TRBV24-1 and TRBJ2-7, with TRBD2 as a possible D gene (6 bases). Germline-derived CDR1 and CDR2 are KGHDR and SFDVKD. Trimming took 5 bases from V and 0 from J, leaving 13 bases between them. The CDR3 sequence is 15 residues long. As DNA, the CDR3 is TGTGCCACCAGTGGGGGGGACCGACGCTCCTACGAGCAGTACTTC. Amino acids: CATSGGDRRSYEQYF.

This clone has only one observation. This sequence joins TRBV25-1 and TRBJ2-7, with TRBD1 identical over 8 bases. Germline V gives CDR1 MGHDK, CDR2 SYGVNS. V lost 3 bases, J lost 3 bases, and 4 bases stayed unmatched. This CDR3 is built from 14 residues. The CDR3 DNA is TGTGCCAGCAGTGATAGTGACAGGGGCTACGAGCAGTACTTC. As protein: CASSDSDRGYEQYF.

This clone was counted once. The chain has TRBV18 and TRBJ1-2; D is possibly TRBD1 (6 bases). Germline V CDR1 and CDR2: KGHSH, LQKENI. V dropped 4 bases and J dropped 4 bases, with 13 bases sitting between them. The CDR3 loop spans 14 amino acids. The CDR3 loop reads CASSRPGAGYGYTF. In DNA, the CDR3 is TGTGCCAGCTCACGTCCAGGGGCAGGCTATGGCTACACCTTC. Supplemented by reference TRBV18 and TRBJ1-2, the full variable domain reads NAGVMQNPRHLVRRRGQEARLRCSPMKGHSHVYWYRQLPEEGLKFMVYLQKENIIDESGMPKERFSAEFPKEGPSILRIQQVVRGDSAAYFCASSRPGAGYGYTFGSGTRLTVV.

The chain is built from TRBV19 and TRBJ2-3, with D tentatively TRBD2 (5 bases). Germline V gives CDR1 LNHDA, CDR2 SQIVND (reference sequence). The CDR3 is 15 amino acids. Trimming cost V 4 bases and J 1 base, with 12 bases left between them. CDR3: CASSNPRGRTDTQYF. The CDR3 DNA reads as TGTGCCAGTAGTAACCCCCGAGGGCGCACAGATACGCAGTATTTT.

The chain joins TRBV29-1 to TRBJ1-1; D gene unclear. Germline V lookup: CDR1 SQVTM, CDR2 ANQGSEA. The CDR3 is made up of 13 amino acids. Trimming stripped 5 bases from V and 1 base from J, with 11 bases between. The CDR3 loop is CSVSDLPNTEAFF. The CDR3 coding sequence is TGCAGCGTTTCAGACTTACCGAACACTGAAGCTTTCTTT. The variable domain in full, completed from reference TRBV29-1 and TRBJ1-1, reads SAVISQKPSRDICQRGTSLTIQCQVDSQVTMMFWYRQQPGQSLTLIATANQGSEATYESGFVIDKFPISRPNLTFSTLTVSNMSPEDSSIYLCSVSDLPNTEAFFGQGTRLTVV.

The chain couples TRBV13 to TRBJ2-2; 11 nucleotides match TRBD2. Germline loops: CDR1 PRHDT, CDR2 FYEKMQ (reference sequence). The V gene end was trimmed by 6 bases and the J gene end by 1 base; junction bases not matched to a gene: 4. The CDR3 is made up of 16 amino acids. Here the CDR3 DNA reads TGTGCCAGCAGAGTGACTAGCGGGGTGAACACCGGGGAGCTGTTTTTT. Translating gives CASRVTSGVNTGELFF.

The chain carries TRBV5-4 and TRBJ1-6; 11 positions agree with TRBD1. Germline V CDR1 and CDR2: SGHNT, YYREEE (reference sequence). J gave up 10 bases and V 0 bases, and 6 bases lay outside the gene matches. The CDR3 contains 16 residues. The CDR3 sequence: CASSLERTGGRSPLHF. As DNA, the CDR3 is TGTGCCAGCAGCTTGGAAAGGACAGGGGGCCGCTCACCCCTCCACTTT. The full variable domain, in which reference TRBV5-4 and TRBJ1-6 provide the parts outside the CDR3, is ETGVTQSPTHLIKTRGQQVTLRCSSQSGHNTVSWYQQALGQGPQFIFQYYREEENGRGNFPPRFSGLQFPNYSSELNVNALELDDSALYLCASSLERTGGRSPLHFGNGTRLTVT.

The chain combines TRBV28 with TRBJ2-7; D may be TRBD2 (5 bases). Trimming pared 6 bases from V and 5 bases from J, leaving 26 bases between. This CDR3 has 17 amino acids. Per germline, CDR1 MDHEN and CDR2 SYDVKM. CDR3 sequence (DNA): TGTGCCAGCAGAATTCCAAGTCTCAGACCCTCCGGGGACGAGCAGTACTTC. Residues: CASRIPSLRPSGDEQYF.